Presented here are 8 T cell receptor beta chains from one specimen sequenced in a study of blood T cell repertoires in COVID-19. Sequenced by immunoSEQ multiplex PCR; TCRdb stores in-frame clones only, minus some. The table has roughly 310,000 clones, around nine tenths seen once. Specimen: PBMCs or T cells enriched from blood (not recorded which). Receptors originate from a woman aged 40-49 years who had recovered from COVID-19.

The chain uses TRBV14 and TRBJ2-4; 7 nucleotides line up with TRBD2. The germline V gene has CDR1 SGHDN and CDR2 FVKESK. This CDR3 is 13 amino acids long. The V segment lost 2 bases and the J segment 6 bases; nucleotides outside the gene matches: 1. The CDR3: CASSQQRGNIQYF. The CDR3 DNA follows: TGTGCCAGCAGCCAACAGCGGGGAAACATTCAGTACTTC.

The chain carries TRBV27 and TRBJ2-7; the D gene is possibly TRBD1 (6 bases). CDR3 length equals 15 residues. Germline V gene lookup returns CDR1 MNHEY and CDR2 SMNVEV (reference sequence). V was pared by 6 bases and J by 6 bases, with 21 bases between. Here the CDR3 reads CASSRQQGGGGEQYF. The CDR3 DNA sequence: TGTGCCAGCAGCCGCCAACAGGGCGGTGGCGGCGAGCAGTACTTC.

This clone showed up just once. This rearrangement joins TRBV6-4 to TRBJ1-6, with D unclear. Germline V lookup: CDR1 MRHNA, CDR2 SNTAGT. This CDR3 spans 13 amino acids. Trimming stripped 2 bases from V and 7 bases from J, with 6 bases between. CDR3 DNA: TGTGCCAGCAGTGACGTTCGGAATTCACCCCTCCACTTT. Its protein is CASSDVRNSPLHF.

The gene calls are TRBV27 and TRBJ2-7, with TRBD1 matching 8 bases. The CDR3 contains 13 residues. V lost 4 bases, J lost 12 bases, and 11 bases stayed unmatched. CDR1 MNHEY and CDR2 SMNVEV come from the germline V gene (reference sequence). The CDR3 DNA is TGTGCCAGCAGTTGGTCAGGGGGCCATTTCCCGTACTTC. This codes for CASSWSGGHFPYF.

This chain links TRBV15 with TRBJ2-1; D possibly corresponds to TRBD2 (5 bases). The CDR3 spans 14 residues. Germline V gives CDR1 LNHNV, CDR2 YYDKDF (reference sequence). Trimming took 6 bases from V and 6 from J, leaving 15 bases between them. The CDR3 spells CATSLLNGVNEQFF. The DNA of the CDR3 is TGTGCCACCAGTCTGCTGAACGGGGTCAATGAGCAGTTCTTC.

The count of this clone is one. CDR3 in amino acids: CASSDRVGNTEAFF. For the CDR3, the DNA is TGCGCCAGCAGCGACAGGGTAGGTAACACTGAAGCTTTCTTT. V and J are TRBV4-3 and TRBJ1-1, with 7 bases aligning to TRBD1. The length of the CDR3 is 14 residues. With V trimmed by 5 bases and J by 2 bases, 5 bases remained unmatched. Germline CDR1 LGHNA, CDR2 YSLEER.

In DNA, the CDR3 is TGTGCCAGCAGTGGTTTGGGGACATCCGCTAACTATGGCTACACCTTC. Its protein product is CASSGLGTSANYGYTF. The genes are TRBV9 and TRBJ1-2; weak D call: TRBD1 (6 bases). The CDR3 length is 16 residues. V was pared by 5 bases and J by 0 bases, with 17 bases between. Germline V gives CDR1 SGDLS, CDR2 YYNGEE.

This clone was counted only a few times. The chain couples TRBV6-1 to TRBJ2-1, with D possibly being TRBD2 (5 bases). Looked up from germline, CDR1 is MNHNS and CDR2 is SASEGT. V lost 2 bases, J lost 8 bases, and 19 bases lay in between. This CDR3 comprises 16 residues. The CDR3 sequence is CASSESWEPSWDEQFF. The CDR3 nucleotides are TGTGCCAGCAGTGAATCCTGGGAGCCATCGTGGGATGAGCAGTTCTTC.